The 26 T cell receptor beta chains below come from one sample, sequenced in a study of OX40 agonist ivuxolimab in advanced cancers. Profiling relied on immunoSEQ multiplex PCR, and the TCRdb table lists in-frame clones only, not all of them. The top ten clones hold just under 20% of a sample with around 15,000 clones, less than 90% of them seen once. Sequencing was performed on CD4+ or CD8+ T cells sorted from blood, taken in a trial of the OX40 agonist ivuxolimab. These receptors were taken from an adult with an advanced solid tumor such as melanoma, head and neck, liver or kidney cancer.

The chain couples TRBV27 to TRBJ2-2, with D hard to call. Trimming stripped 4 bases from V and 4 bases from J, with 10 bases between. Germline CDR1 is MNHEY and CDR2 is SMNVEV (reference sequence). The CDR3 covers 14 residues. The CDR3, as DNA: TGTGCCAGCAGTTGGGAAGGAAGCACCGGGGAGCTGTTTTTT. Translated, it gives CASSWEGSTGELFF.

This chain joins TRBV28 and TRBJ2-7; D unresolved. Germline V gene data show CDR1 as MDHEN and CDR2 as SYDVKM. V was pared by 4 bases and J by 4 bases, with 5 bases between. The CDR3 spans 11 residues. The CDR3 region is CASSSSYEQYF. The CDR3 bases are TGTGCCAGCAGTTCCAGTTACGAGCAGTACTTC. The complete variable domain, with remaining parts taken from reference TRBV28 and TRBJ2-7, reads DVKVTQSSRYLVKRTGEKVFLECVQDMDHENMFWYRQDPGLGLRLIYFSYDVKMKEKGDIPEGYSVSREKKERFSLILESASTNQTSMYLCASSSSYEQYFGPGTRLTVT.

The chain joins TRBV29-1 to TRBJ1-2; 8 positions agree with TRBD1. This CDR3 is built from 13 residues. J was trimmed by 7 bases and V by 5 bases; bases with no gene match: 9. Germline V gene sequence: CDR1 SQVTM, CDR2 ANQGSEA. This CDR3 reads CSVNTGGKSGYTF. CDR3 DNA: TGCAGCGTTAACACAGGGGGTAAAAGTGGCTACACCTTC.

This chain links TRBV28 with TRBJ2-5; 10 bases are a match to TRBD1. This CDR3 is built from 15 residues. Trimming removed 7 bases from V and 5 bases from J; junction bases left unmatched: 10. The V gene's germline CDR1 is MDHEN and CDR2 SYDVKM. CDR3 region: CASNDRGRGYETQYF. In nucleotides, the CDR3 is TGTGCCAGCAATGACAGGGGGCGCGGTTACGAGACCCAGTACTTC.

The genes are TRBV10-3 and TRBJ1-1; 8 nucleotides match TRBD1. This CDR3 spans 17 amino acids. The germline gives CDR1 ENHRY, CDR2 SYGVKD. Trimming cost V 3 bases and J 4 bases; bases outside gene matches: 13. The CDR3 region is CAISDYRQGARGTEAFF. CDR3 DNA sequence: TGTGCCATCAGTGATTATCGGCAGGGGGCTCGTGGCACTGAAGCTTTCTTT.

V usage is TRBV28 and J usage is TRBJ2-1, with 8 bases lining up with TRBD1. V shed 3 bases, J shed 5 bases, and the junction held 21 bases outside the gene matches. Per germline, CDR1 MDHEN and CDR2 SYDVKM. This CDR3 is built from 20 residues. The CDR3 DNA follows: TGTGCCAGCAGTTTGGAAGAGATTTGGGCGGGACAGGTGGGAAACAATGAGCAGTTCTTC. Residues: CASSLEEIWAGQVGNNEQFF. Variable domain in full (rest from reference TRBV28 and TRBJ2-1): DVKVTQSSRYLVKRTGEKVFLECVQDMDHENMFWYRQDPGLGLRLIYFSYDVKMKEKGDIPEGYSVSREKKERFSLILESASTNQTSMYLCASSLEEIWAGQVGNNEQFFGPGTRLTVL.

This chain connects TRBV6-1 to TRBJ2-4, with D perhaps TRBD1 (6 bases). Germline values: CDR1 MNHNS, CDR2 SASEGT. The CDR3 is made up of 15 amino acids. Trimming cost V 6 bases and J 1 base, with 13 bases left between them. The CDR3 bases are TGTGCCAGCAGGATTGTCCAGGGGGCCAAAAACATTCAGTACTTC. It is translated as CASRIVQGAKNIQYF.

The chain couples TRBV28 to TRBJ1-2, with D perhaps matching TRBD1 (6 bases). This CDR3 is built from 16 residues. Germline V gene sequence: CDR1 MDHEN, CDR2 SYDVKM. The V gene lost 8 bases and the J gene lost 2 bases, with 21 bases spanning the gap. The CDR3 DNA follows: TGTGCCAGCGGCGCCGGGGGGCTAGCTAGGAACTATGGCTACACCTTC. This encodes CASGAGGLARNYGYTF.

The V and J genes are TRBV6-4 and TRBJ1-4; TRBD1 matches at 8 bases. The germline gives CDR1 MRHNA, CDR2 SNTAGT. The J segment lost 3 bases and the V segment lost 5 bases, leaving 5 bases of the junction unmatched. This CDR3 region has 15 residues. As DNA, the CDR3 is TGTGCCAGCAGTCGACAGGGGTTGGCTAATGAAAAACTGTTTTTT. Residues: CASSRQGLANEKLFF.

This rearrangement joins TRBV11-2 to TRBJ2-1; 12 bases map to TRBD2. V gave up 2 bases and J gave up 7 bases; unmatched junction bases: 9. Germline V CDR1 and CDR2: SGHAT, FQNNGV. The CDR3 runs to 17 residues. The CDR3 nucleotides are TGTGCCAGCAGCTTACTAGCGGGAGGGCCAACTATGAATGAGCAGTTCTTC. Protein product: CASSLLAGGPTMNEQFF.

The rearrangement links TRBV7-9 to TRBJ2-5; 10 bases are shared with TRBD1. CDR1 is SEHNR, CDR2 FQNEAQ, per germline (reference sequence). V shed 8 bases and J 6 bases; nucleotides not matched to a gene: 18. The CDR3 is 17 amino acids. CDR3 in DNA: TGTGCCAGCGCATCCTCTTTAGGGGACAGGGGTGTAAAGACCCAGTACTTC. Its translation is CASASSLGDRGVKTQYF. The full variable domain, completed using reference TRBV7-9 and TRBJ2-5, is DTGVSQNPRHKITKRGQNVTFRCDPISEHNRLYWYRQTLGQGPEFLTYFQNEAQLEKSRLLSDRFSAERPKGSFSTLEIQRTEQGDSAMYLCASASSLGDRGVKTQYFGPGTRLLVL.

The J gene is TRBJ1-5, the V gene TRBV4-1, with a weak D call TRBD1 (6 bases). Trimming pared 0 bases from V and 1 base from J, leaving 10 bases between. Germline assignment: CDR1 MGHRA and CDR2 YSYEKL. The CDR3 has 16 residues. The CDR3, as DNA: TGCGCCAGCAGCCAAGAAGGGGGGCGAAGCAATCAGCCCCAGCATTTT. Residues: CASSQEGGRSNQPQHF.

This clone was found a few times. This chain links TRBV6-1 with TRBJ2-7; no clear D gene. Trimming shortened V by 7 bases and J by 6 bases, and 13 bases separated the two germline ends. Germline loops: CDR1 MNHNS, CDR2 SASEGT. This CDR3 contains 12 residues. The CDR3 DNA reads as TGTGCCAGCAAATTCAACTACGGCGAGCAGTACTTC. It translates to CASKFNYGEQYF.

The gene calls are TRBV30 and TRBJ2-3, with 7 bases that match TRBD1. V trimming: 6 bases; J trimming: 9 bases; junction bases outside the gene matches: 9. This CDR3 comprises 12 residues. Germline V CDR1 and CDR2: GTSNPN, SVGIG (reference sequence). The CDR3 protein is CACSPPQGTQYF. Here the CDR3 DNA reads TGTGCCTGTAGTCCCCCACAGGGGACGCAGTATTTT.

In its sample, this clone was seen once. This chain uses TRBV2 with TRBJ2-1; a possible D gene is TRBD2 (6 bases). The germline CDR1 and CDR2 sequences are SNHLY and FYNNEI. This CDR3 region has 12 residues. V was pared by 2 bases and J by 9 bases, with 8 bases between. The CDR3 sequence: CASSEISGEQFF. The CDR3 DNA is TGTGCCAGCAGTGAAATTAGCGGTGAGCAGTTCTTC.

The gene calls are TRBV5-1 and TRBJ2-1; TRBD2 aligns across 7 bases. The V gene end was trimmed by 0 bases and the J gene end by 9 bases; junction bases not matched to a gene: 9. The CDR3 is 15 residues long. Germline CDR1 reads SGHRS; CDR2 reads YFSETQ. CDR3 DNA: TGCGCCAGCAGCTTGGCCGACGGGGGGATTGGTGAGCAGTTCTTC. Amino acids: CASSLADGGIGEQFF.

The rearrangement uses TRBV6-6 and TRBJ2-2, with 9 bases aligning to TRBD1. CDR1 is MNHNY, CDR2 SVGAGI, per germline (reference sequence). The CDR3 sequence is 15 residues long. The J segment lost 7 bases and the V segment lost 6 bases, leaving 9 bases of the junction unmatched. The CDR3 loop reads CASRPGTGLIGELFF. The CDR3 bases are TGTGCCAGCAGGCCGGGGACAGGGTTAATCGGGGAGCTGTTTTTT.

As DNA, the CDR3 is TGTGCCAGCAGTCCGGACAGTAGCAATCAGCCCCAGCATTTT. This gives the protein CASSPDSSNQPQHF. The V call is TRBV6-6, the J call TRBJ1-5, with TRBD1 as a possible D gene (6 bases). CDR3 size: 14 residues. Trimming shortened V by 5 bases and J by 0 bases, and 8 bases separated the two germline ends. Germline-derived CDR1 and CDR2 are MNHNY and SVGAGI (reference sequence).

The chain employs TRBV7-9 and TRBJ2-7; no firm D call. The CDR3 has 15 residues. V was shortened by 1 base and J by 3 bases, with 13 bases between the two germline ends. Germline assignment: CDR1 SEHNR and CDR2 FQNEAQ (reference sequence). This CDR3 reads CASSLGDSTYYEQYF. Here the CDR3 DNA reads TGTGCCAGCAGCTTAGGCGACTCGACATACTACGAGCAGTACTTC.

The CDR3 protein is CASSSWGGETQYF. The CDR3 bases are TGTGCCAGCAGCTCTTGGGGGGGAGAGACCCAGTACTTC. The chain has TRBV27 and TRBJ2-5; 7 nucleotides line up with TRBD2. CDR1 MNHEY and CDR2 SMNVEV come from the germline V gene (reference sequence). The V segment lost 6 bases and the J segment 4 bases; nucleotides outside the gene matches: 5. This CDR3 region has 13 residues.

V usage is TRBV7-2 and J usage is TRBJ2-3; 9 nucleotides line up with TRBD2. The trim removed 4 bases at V and 2 bases at J, leaving 7 bases unmatched. The CDR3 has 16 residues. The germline CDR1 and CDR2 sequences are SGHTA and FQGNSA. The CDR3 loop reads CASSWLAGGFTDTQYF. For the CDR3, the DNA is TGTGCCAGCAGCTGGTTGGCGGGGGGGTTCACAGATACGCAGTATTTT.

This clone was found once. This chain joins TRBV9 and TRBJ2-2; possibly TRBD1 for D (5 bases). V was pared by 6 bases and J by 2 bases, with 11 bases between. The CDR3 is made up of 14 amino acids. The V gene's germline CDR1 is SGDLS and CDR2 YYNGEE. The CDR3 DNA reads TGTGCCAGCACGAAGGGGTACAACACCGGGGAGCTGTTTTTT. Translated, it gives CASTKGYNTGELFF.

The V gene is TRBV27, the J gene TRBJ2-1, with D perhaps TRBD2 (5 bases). V was cut by 5 bases and J by 10 bases, with 15 bases left in between. CDR3 size: 13 residues. The V gene's germline CDR1 is MNHEY and CDR2 SMNVEV (reference sequence). The DNA of the CDR3 is TGTGCCAGCAGTCCCAGCGGAGCACGGGAGCAGTTCTTC. This codes for CASSPSGAREQFF.

This rearrangement joins TRBV11-2 to TRBJ1-1, with unresolved D. Trimming took 1 base from V and 10 from J, leaving 1 base between them. The CDR3 runs to 9 residues. CDR1 and CDR2 from the germline V gene are SGHAT and FQNNGV. CDR3 DNA sequence: TGTGCCAGCAGCTTAGGAGCTTTCTTT. This encodes CASSLGAFF.

The chain carries TRBV5-1 and TRBJ2-7, with TRBD2 matching over 9 bases. The germline V gene encodes CDR1 SGHRS and CDR2 YFSETQ. The CDR3 spans 13 residues. With 4 bases clipped from V and 6 bases from J, the junction kept 5 bases outside the gene matches. CDR3 sequence reads: CASSPLAGVEQYF. Here the CDR3 DNA reads TGCGCCAGCAGCCCCTTAGCGGGAGTCGAGCAGTACTTC.

The rearrangement uses TRBV6-5 and TRBJ1-1, with 7 positions matching TRBD1. The CDR3 covers 13 residues. CDR1 and CDR2 from the germline V gene are MNHEY and SVGAGI. V was pared by 6 bases and J by 4 bases, with 5 bases of the junction left unmatched. The CDR3 DNA is TGTGCCAGCAGACACGGACAGGCCACTGAAGCTTTCTTT. Translated, it gives CASRHGQATEAFF.